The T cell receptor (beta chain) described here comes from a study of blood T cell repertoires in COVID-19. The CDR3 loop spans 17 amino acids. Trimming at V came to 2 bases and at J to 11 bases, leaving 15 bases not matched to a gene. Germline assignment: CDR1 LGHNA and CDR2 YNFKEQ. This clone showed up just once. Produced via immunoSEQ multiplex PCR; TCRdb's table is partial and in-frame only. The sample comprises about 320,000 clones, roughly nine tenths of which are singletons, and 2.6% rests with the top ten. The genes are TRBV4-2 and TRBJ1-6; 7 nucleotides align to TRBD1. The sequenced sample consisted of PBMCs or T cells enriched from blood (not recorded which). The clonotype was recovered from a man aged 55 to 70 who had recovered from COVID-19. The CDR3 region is CASSQLTGEELSAPLHF. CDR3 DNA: TGTGCCAGCAGCCAACTTACAGGGGAGGAACTCTCGGCACCCCTCCACTTT.